The 9 T cell receptor beta chains below were found in one sample sequenced in a study of T cells in Graves' hyperthyroidism and ophthalmopathy. The CDR3 regions of TCR beta were amplified from RNA transcripts. Primed by the HTBI set, a first-round RT-PCR was run on the TCR CDR3. TCRdb re-called the multiplex PCR reads with MiXCR, one entry per CDR3 protein. This table holds some 350,000 distinct CDR3 sequences, 12% to 15% found once. The specimen was blood. The receptors derive from a woman aged 40 to 55 with Graves' ophthalmopathy.

This clonotype has a handful of counts. The J gene is TRBJ2-7, the V gene TRBV6-5, with D unresolved. Germline CDR1 and CDR2: MNHEY and SVGAGI. Trimming took 4 bases from V and 1 from J, leaving 11 bases between them. The CDR3 consists of 14 residues. This CDR3 reads CASSSSDGSYEQYF. The CDR3 region has the DNA TGTGCCAGCAGTTCCTCAGATGGTTCCTACGAGCAGTACTTC.

This clonotype showed up many times. The V gene is TRBV28, the J gene TRBJ1-2, with TRBD1 as a possible D gene (6 bases). V was shortened by 3 bases and J by 4 bases, with 12 bases between the two germline ends. Germline CDR1 and CDR2: MDHEN and SYDVKM. The CDR3 loop spans 14 amino acids. DNA for the CDR3: TGTGCCAGCAGTTTTATGGGGGCGGGCTATGGCTACACCTTC. Amino acids: CASSFMGAGYGYTF.

This clonotype appeared many times. The V and J genes are TRBV29-1 and TRBJ1-2; D uncertain. Germline CDR1 SQVTM, CDR2 ANQGSEA. The V end was cut by 5 bases, the J end by 7 bases, with 14 bases between. This CDR3 has 12 amino acids. CDR3 in amino acids: CSVSTALGGYTF. As DNA, the CDR3 is TGCAGCGTTTCGACTGCTTTAGGTGGCTACACCTTC.

In this sample, this clonotype turned up many times. This chain uses TRBV3-1 with TRBJ1-2, with 7 bases that match TRBD1. CDR1 is LGHDT, CDR2 YNNKEL, per germline (reference sequence). V was clipped by 3 bases and J by 5 bases; unmatched bases: 9. The CDR3 is 15 residues long. The CDR3 DNA is TGTGCCAGCAGCCAGACAGGGTATAGAGGGTATGGCTACACCTTC. It codes for CASSQTGYRGYGYTF.

This clonotype came up many times. The chain recombines TRBV6-1 with TRBJ1-1; no clear D gene. The CDR3 runs to 13 residues. Germline CDR1 reads MNHNS; CDR2 reads SASEGT. The V end was cut by 4 bases, the J end by 0 bases, with 6 bases between. CDR3 DNA: TGTGCCAGCAGTGTTAAGATGAACACTGAAGCTTTCTTT. Protein product: CASSVKMNTEAFF.

This clonotype was found many times. The V gene is TRBV24-1, the J gene TRBJ2-3; TRBD2 might be the D (6 bases). CDR1 is KGHDR, CDR2 SFDVKD, per germline. Trimming stripped 10 bases from V and 6 bases from J, with 19 bases between. The CDR3 loop spans 14 amino acids. As DNA, the CDR3 is TGTGCCACGGCCCGCGGCGGTCGGGGGGATACGCAGTATTTT. Its translation is CATARGGRGDTQYF.

This clonotype was picked up many times. V and J are TRBV28 and TRBJ1-5; D uncertain. Trimming stripped 2 bases from V and 9 bases from J, with 14 bases between. CDR3 length: 14 amino acids. Looked up from germline, CDR1 is MDHEN and CDR2 is SYDVKM. In nucleotides, the CDR3 is TGTGCCAGCAGTTTAGAGGGCCCCGGAGTGCCCCAGCATTTT. Its translation: CASSLEGPGVPQHF.

This clonotype was observed a few times. The V gene is TRBV27, the J gene TRBJ1-1, with D perhaps matching TRBD1 (5 bases). Trimming stripped 3 bases from V and 0 bases from J, with 35 bases between. Per germline, CDR1 MNHEY and CDR2 SMNVEV (reference sequence). This CDR3 comprises 23 residues. CDR3 sequence: CASSFPPVPGPGDPEGMNTEAFF. For the CDR3, the DNA is TGTGCCAGCAGTTTCCCTCCCGTACCGGGACCGGGTGACCCGGAGGGAATGAACACTGAAGCTTTCTTT.

V and J are TRBV2 and TRBJ1-3, with TRBD1 identical over 10 bases. After removal of 5 bases from V and 5 bases from J, the junction contained 9 bases not matched to a gene. CDR3 size: 16 residues. In germline, CDR1 is SNHLY, CDR2 FYNNEI. CDR3 coding DNA: TGTGCCAGCAGTCACGGGACAGGGGTTTCTAGAAACACCATATATTTT. Amino acid sequence: CASSHGTGVSRNTIYF.